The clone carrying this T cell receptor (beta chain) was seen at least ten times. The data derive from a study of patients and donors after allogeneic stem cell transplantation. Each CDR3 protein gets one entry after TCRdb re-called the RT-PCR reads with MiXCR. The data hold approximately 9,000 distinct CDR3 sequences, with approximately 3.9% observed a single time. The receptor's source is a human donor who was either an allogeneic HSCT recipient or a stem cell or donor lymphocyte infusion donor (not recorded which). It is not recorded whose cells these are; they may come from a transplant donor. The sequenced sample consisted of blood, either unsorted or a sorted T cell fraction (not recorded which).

CDR3 DNA sequence: TGTGCCAGCAGCTGGGGGGTGTCCAAGTGGGAGACCCAGTACTTC. Its translation: CASSWGVSKWETQYF. J is TRBJ2-5 and V is TRBV7-9; possibly TRBD2 for D (6 bases). The CDR3 has 15 residues. Trimming shortened V by 4 bases and J by 5 bases, and 17 bases separated the two germline ends. Germline CDR1 SEHNR, CDR2 FQNEAQ (reference sequence).